This T cell receptor beta chain comes out of a study of human T cells and chemical hapten exposure. Extraction yielded total RNA from whole blood (unfractionated). Within the library, unique molecular identifiers were attached to each individual cDNA molecule. How the authors handled the data: A per-sample median of roughly 96,000 TCRs was observed, with counts ranging from roughly 23,224 to 700,000. TCRdb passed the reads through MiXCR, listing each CDR3 protein once. For this entry, the V and J calls and clone size follow TCRdb and not the study's own pipeline. This repertoire shows about 120,000 distinct CDR3 sequences, more than 8.5% found once; its top ten account for around 1.4%. V lost 3 bases, J lost 5 bases, and 13 bases lay in between. Looked up from germline, CDR1 is SSHAT and CDR2 is FNYEAQ (reference sequence). CDR3 size: 15 residues.

Specimen: whole blood. This chain uses TRBV7-7 with TRBJ2-2; a possible D gene is TRBD2 (6 bases). This TCR came from a human donor in good health. Some clones in this sample may be carry-over from other donors' samples. The CDR3 reads CASSLGTVRTGELFF. CDR3 coding DNA: TGTGCCAGCAGCTTGGGGACTGTGAGAACCGGGGAGCTGTTTTTT.